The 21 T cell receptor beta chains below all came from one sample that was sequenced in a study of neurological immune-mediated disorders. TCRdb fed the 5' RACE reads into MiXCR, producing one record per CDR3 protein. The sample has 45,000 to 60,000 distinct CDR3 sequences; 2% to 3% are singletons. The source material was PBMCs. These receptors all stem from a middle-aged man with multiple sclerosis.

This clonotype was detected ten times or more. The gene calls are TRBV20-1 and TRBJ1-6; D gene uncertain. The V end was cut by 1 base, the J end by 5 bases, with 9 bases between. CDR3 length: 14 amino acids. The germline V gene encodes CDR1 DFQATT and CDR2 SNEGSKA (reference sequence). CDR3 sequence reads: CSARGYTDNSPLHF. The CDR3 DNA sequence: TGCAGTGCTAGAGGATACACAGATAATTCACCCCTCCACTTT.

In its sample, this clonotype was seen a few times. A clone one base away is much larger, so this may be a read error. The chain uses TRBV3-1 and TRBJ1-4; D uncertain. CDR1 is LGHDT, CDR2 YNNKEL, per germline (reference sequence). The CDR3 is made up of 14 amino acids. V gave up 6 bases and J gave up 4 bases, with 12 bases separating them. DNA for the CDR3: TGTGCCAGCAGTTTTCGAAAGGGTAATGAAAAACTGTTTTTT. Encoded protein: CASSFRKGNEKLFF.

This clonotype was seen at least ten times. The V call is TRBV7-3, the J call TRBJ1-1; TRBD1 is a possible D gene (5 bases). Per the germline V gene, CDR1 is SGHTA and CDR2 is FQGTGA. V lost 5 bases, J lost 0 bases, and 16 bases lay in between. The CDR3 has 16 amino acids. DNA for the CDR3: TGTGCCAGCAGCCCCACCAGGGAGGCGATGAACACTGAAGCTTTCTTT. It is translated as CASSPTREAMNTEAFF. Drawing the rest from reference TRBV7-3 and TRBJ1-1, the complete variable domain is GAGVSQTPSNKVTEKGKYVELRCDPISGHTALYWYRQSLGQGPEFLIYFQGTGAADDSGLPNDRFFAVRPEGSVSTLKIQRTERGDSAVYLCASSPTREAMNTEAFFGQGTRLTVV.

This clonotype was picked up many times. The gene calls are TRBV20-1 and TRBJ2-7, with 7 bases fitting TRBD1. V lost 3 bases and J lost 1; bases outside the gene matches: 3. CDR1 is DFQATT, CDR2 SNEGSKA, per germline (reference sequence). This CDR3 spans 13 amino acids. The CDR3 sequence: CSASLTGSYEQYF. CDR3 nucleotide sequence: TGCAGTGCTAGTTTGACAGGGTCCTACGAGCAGTACTTC.

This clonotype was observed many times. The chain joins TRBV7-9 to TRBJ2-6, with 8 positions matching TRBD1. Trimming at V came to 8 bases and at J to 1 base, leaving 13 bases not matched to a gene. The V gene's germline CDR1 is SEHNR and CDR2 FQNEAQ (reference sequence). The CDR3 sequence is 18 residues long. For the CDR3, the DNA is TGTGCCAGCCCAGCCCGGCCGCAGGGGGCTTCTGGGGCCAACGTCCTGACTTTC. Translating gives CASPARPQGASGANVLTF.

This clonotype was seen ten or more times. The chain's CDR3 is CATSLGWGLGNQPQHF. CDR3 nucleotide sequence: TGTGCCACCAGCTTAGGGTGGGGATTGGGCAATCAGCCCCAGCATTTT. The chain recombines TRBV15 with TRBJ1-5, with D hard to call. Between the trimmed V and J ends, which lost 5 bases and 2 bases, there was a span of 16 bases. The CDR3 contains 16 residues. Per the germline V gene, CDR1 is LNHNV and CDR2 is YYDKDF (reference sequence).

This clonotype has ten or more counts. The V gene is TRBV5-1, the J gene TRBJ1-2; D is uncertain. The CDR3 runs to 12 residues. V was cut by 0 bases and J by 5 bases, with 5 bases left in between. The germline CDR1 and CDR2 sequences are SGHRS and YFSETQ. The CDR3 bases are TGCGCCAGCAGCTTGGGTTCGTATGGCTACACCTTC. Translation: CASSLGSYGYTF.

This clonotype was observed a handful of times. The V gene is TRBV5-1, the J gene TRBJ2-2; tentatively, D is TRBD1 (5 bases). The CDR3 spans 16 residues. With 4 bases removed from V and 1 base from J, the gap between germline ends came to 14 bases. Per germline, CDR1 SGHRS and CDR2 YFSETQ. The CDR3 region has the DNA TGCGCCAGCAGCCATAGATCAGGACAGAACACCGGGGAGCTGTTTTTT. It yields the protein CASSHRSGQNTGELFF. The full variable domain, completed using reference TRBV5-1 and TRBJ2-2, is KAGVTQTPRYLIKTRGQQVTLSCSPISGHRSVSWYQQTPGQGLQFLFEYFSETQRNKGNFPGRFSGRQFSNSRSEMNVSTLELGDSALYLCASSHRSGQNTGELFFGEGSRLTVL.

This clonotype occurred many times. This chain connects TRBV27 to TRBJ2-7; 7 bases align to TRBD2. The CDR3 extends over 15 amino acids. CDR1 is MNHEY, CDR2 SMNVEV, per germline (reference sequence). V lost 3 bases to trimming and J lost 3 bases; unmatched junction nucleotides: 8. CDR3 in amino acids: CASSFVGGRNYEQYF. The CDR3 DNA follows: TGTGCCAGCAGTTTCGTCGGGGGGAGAAACTACGAGCAGTACTTC.

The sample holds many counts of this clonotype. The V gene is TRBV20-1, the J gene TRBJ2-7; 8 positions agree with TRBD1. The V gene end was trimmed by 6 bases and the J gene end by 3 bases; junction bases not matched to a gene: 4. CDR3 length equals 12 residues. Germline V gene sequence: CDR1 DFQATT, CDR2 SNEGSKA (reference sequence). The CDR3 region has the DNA TGCAGTGCACAGGGGGACAGCTACGAGCAGTACTTC. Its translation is CSAQGDSYEQYF.

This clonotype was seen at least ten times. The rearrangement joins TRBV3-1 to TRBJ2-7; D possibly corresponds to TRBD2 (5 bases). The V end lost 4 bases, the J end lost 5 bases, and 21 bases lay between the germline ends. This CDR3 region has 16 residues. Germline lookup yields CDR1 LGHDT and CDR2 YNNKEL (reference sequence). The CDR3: CASSRGSRRLQHEQYF. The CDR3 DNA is TGTGCCAGCAGCCGGGGATCCAGGAGGCTCCAGCACGAGCAGTACTTC.

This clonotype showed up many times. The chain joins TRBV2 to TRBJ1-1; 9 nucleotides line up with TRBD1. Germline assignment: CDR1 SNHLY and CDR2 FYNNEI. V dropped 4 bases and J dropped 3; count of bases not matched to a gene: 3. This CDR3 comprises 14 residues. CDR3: CASSGTGDHTEAFF. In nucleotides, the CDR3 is TGTGCCAGCAGTGGGACAGGGGACCACACTGAAGCTTTCTTT.

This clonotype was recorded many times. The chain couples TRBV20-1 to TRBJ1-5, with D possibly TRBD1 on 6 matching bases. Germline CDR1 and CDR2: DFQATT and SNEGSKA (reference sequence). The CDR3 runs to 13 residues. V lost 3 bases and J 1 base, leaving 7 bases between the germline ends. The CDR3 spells CSASGQSNQPQHF. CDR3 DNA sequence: TGCAGTGCTAGTGGACAGAGCAATCAGCCCCAGCATTTT.

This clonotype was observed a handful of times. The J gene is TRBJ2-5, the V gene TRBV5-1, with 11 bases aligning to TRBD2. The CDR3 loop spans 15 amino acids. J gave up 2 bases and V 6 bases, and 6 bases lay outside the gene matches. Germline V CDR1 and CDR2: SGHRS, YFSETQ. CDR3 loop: CASNKLAGVQETQYF. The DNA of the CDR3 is TGCGCCAGCAATAAACTAGCGGGGGTGCAAGAGACCCAGTACTTC.

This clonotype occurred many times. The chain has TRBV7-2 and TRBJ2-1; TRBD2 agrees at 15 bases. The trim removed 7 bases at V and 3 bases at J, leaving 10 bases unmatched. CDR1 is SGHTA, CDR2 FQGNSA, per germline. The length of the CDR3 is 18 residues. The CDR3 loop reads CASNPNGLAGGSYNEQFF. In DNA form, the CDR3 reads TGTGCCAGCAACCCGAATGGACTAGCGGGGGGGAGCTACAATGAGCAGTTCTTC. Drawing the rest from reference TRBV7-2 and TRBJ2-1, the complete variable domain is GAGVSQSPSNKVTEKGKDVELRCDPISGHTALYWYRQSLGQGLEFLIYFQGNSAPDKSGLPSDRFSAERTGGSVSTLTIQRTQQEDSAVYLCASNPNGLAGGSYNEQFFGPGTRLTVL.

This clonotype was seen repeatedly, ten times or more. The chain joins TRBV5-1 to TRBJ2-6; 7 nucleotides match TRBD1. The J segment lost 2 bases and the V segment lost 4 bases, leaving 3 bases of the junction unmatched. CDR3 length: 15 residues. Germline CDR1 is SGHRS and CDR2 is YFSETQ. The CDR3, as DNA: TGCGCCAGCAGCACGACAGGGCCTGGGGCCAACGTCCTGACTTTC. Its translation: CASSTTGPGANVLTF.

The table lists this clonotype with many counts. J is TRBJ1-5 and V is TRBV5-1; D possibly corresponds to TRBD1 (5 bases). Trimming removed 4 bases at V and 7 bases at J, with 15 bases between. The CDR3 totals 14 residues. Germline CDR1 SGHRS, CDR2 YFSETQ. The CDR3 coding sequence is TGCGCCAGCAGCCCGGGCGGGGCGGACCAGCCCCAGCATTTT. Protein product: CASSPGGADQPQHF. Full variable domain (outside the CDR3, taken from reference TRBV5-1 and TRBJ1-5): KAGVTQTPRYLIKTRGQQVTLSCSPISGHRSVSWYQQTPGQGLQFLFEYFSETQRNKGNFPGRFSGRQFSNSRSEMNVSTLELGDSALYLCASSPGGADQPQHFGDGTRLSIL.

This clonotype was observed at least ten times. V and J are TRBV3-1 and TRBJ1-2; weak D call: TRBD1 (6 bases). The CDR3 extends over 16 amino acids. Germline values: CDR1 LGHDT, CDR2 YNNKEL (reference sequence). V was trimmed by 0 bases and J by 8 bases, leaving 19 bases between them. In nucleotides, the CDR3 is TGTGCCAGCAGCCAAGATCGGCCAGCGGGAGGGGGGGGCTACACCTTC. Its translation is CASSQDRPAGGGGYTF.

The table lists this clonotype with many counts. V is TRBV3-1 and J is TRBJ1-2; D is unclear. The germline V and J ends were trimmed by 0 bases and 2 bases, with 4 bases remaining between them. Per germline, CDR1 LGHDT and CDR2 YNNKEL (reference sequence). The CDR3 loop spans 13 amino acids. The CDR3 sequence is CASSQEANYGYTF. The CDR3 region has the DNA TGTGCCAGCAGCCAAGAAGCCAACTATGGCTACACCTTC.

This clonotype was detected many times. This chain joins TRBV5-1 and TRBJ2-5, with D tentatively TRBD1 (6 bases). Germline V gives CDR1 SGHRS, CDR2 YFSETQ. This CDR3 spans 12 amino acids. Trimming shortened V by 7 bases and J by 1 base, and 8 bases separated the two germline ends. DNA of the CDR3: TGCGCCAGCGGACAGATCCAAGAGACCCAGTACTTC. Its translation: CASGQIQETQYF.

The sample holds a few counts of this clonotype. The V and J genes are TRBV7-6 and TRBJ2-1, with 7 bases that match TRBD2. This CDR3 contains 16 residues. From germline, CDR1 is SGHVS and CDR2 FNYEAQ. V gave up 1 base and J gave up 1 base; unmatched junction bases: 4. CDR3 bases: TGTGCCAGCAGCTTAGTGGGGGGGAAGTCCTACAATGAGCAGTTCTTC. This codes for CASSLVGGKSYNEQFF.